This record looks at one TCR beta chain sequence and its context. This sample is drawn from a study of blood T cell repertoires in COVID-19. Study as a whole: Samples came from the United States, Italy and Spain, spanning acute and convalescent COVID-19. PBMCs, B-cell-depleted T cells, or T cells provided the cDNA or gDNA that made up the material.

Trimming took 7 bases from V and 5 from J; bases not matched to a gene: 11. The CDR3 covers 15 residues. Germline CDR1 MNHEY, CDR2 SMNVEV (reference sequence). Authors' analysis steps: Estimates of nucleated cell counts were drawn from the amplification of reference gene primers. Assay used: immunoSEQ multiplex PCR; TCRdb lists only in-frame clones, some missing. V and J calls and clone size are as listed in that table; D and trimming were resolved from the DNA. The repertoire holds about 200,000 clones, with 87% as singletons. The V gene is TRBV27, the J gene TRBJ1-2; TRBD1 matches 9 bases. The TCR originated in a man in his forties with active or convalescent COVID-19. The sequencing input was peripheral blood. CDR3 in DNA: TGTGCCAGCACCCGATTTCCCGGACAGGGGTATGGCTACACCTTC. It translates to CASTRFPGQGYGYTF.